Below, one T cell receptor beta chain is given with its context. The entry originates in a study of blood T cell repertoires in COVID-19. Study-level background: Both acute and convalescent COVID-19 samples were obtained from the United States, Italy and Spain. Sample material is recorded as cDNA or gDNA derived from T cells, B-cell-depleted T cells, or PBMCs.

As originally analysed: Amplifying reference gene primers gave estimates of nucleated cell counts. TCRdb keeps only in-frame clones here, not all; method: immunoSEQ multiplex PCR. Clone size and the V and J calls come from that table; the DNA yielded D and trimming. This table holds under 200,000 clones, 70% to 90% found once. This CDR3 comprises 17 residues. Germline V gene sequence: CDR1 MDHEN, CDR2 SYDVKM. Deletions cut 5 bases from V and 1 base from J, with 18 bases between. The sequence was collected from an elderly woman with acute or convalescent COVID-19. What was sequenced was peripheral blood. The J gene is TRBJ1-5, the V gene TRBV28; no firm D call. The CDR3 loop is CASSPLDLGSSNQPQHF. Here the CDR3 DNA reads TGTGCCAGCAGTCCCCTAGACCTCGGGAGCAGCAATCAGCCCCAGCATTTT.